These 20 T cell receptor beta chains came from one sample sequenced in a study of CD8 T cells in Susac syndrome. Random-hexamer reverse transcription was applied to roughly 0.45 to 1 ug RNA. TCRdb ran MiXCR on the immunoSEQ multiplex PCR reads and lists one entry per CDR3 protein. The table has a few hundred thousand distinct CDR3 sequences, approximately 95% seen once; the top ten hold 0.085% to 0.095%. Sequenced input: CD4+ T cells from PBMCs. Source of these receptors: a human donor with multiple sclerosis.

The V call is TRBV7-2, the J call TRBJ1-2; 8 positions agree with TRBD1. Germline V gene lookup returns CDR1 SGHTA and CDR2 FQGNSA. The CDR3 sequence is 14 residues long. V shed 5 bases, J shed 8 bases, and the junction held 10 bases outside the gene matches. This chain's CDR3 is CASSILWTGTGYTF. As DNA, the CDR3 is TGTGCCAGCAGCATTCTGTGGACAGGGACGGGCTACACCTTC.

CDR3 protein: CASTSGGGSTDTQYF. In DNA form, the CDR3 reads TGTGCCAGCACATCCGGGGGCGGTAGCACAGATACGCAGTATTTT. This chain uses TRBV6-5 with TRBJ2-3; either TRBD1 or TRBD2 may fit D (6 bases each). The CDR3 spans 15 residues. V dropped 7 bases and J dropped 0 bases, with 14 bases sitting between them. Germline V lookup: CDR1 MNHEY, CDR2 SVGAGI.

The chain uses TRBV30 and TRBJ2-7, with 8 bases identical to TRBD1. Germline loops: CDR1 GTSNPN, CDR2 SVGIG (reference sequence). The CDR3 loop spans 12 amino acids. V was clipped by 5 bases and J by 2 bases; unmatched bases: 2. The CDR3 DNA follows: TGTGCCTGGGACAGGGGCGCCTACGAGCAGTACTTC. Translating gives CAWDRGAYEQYF.

The J gene is TRBJ2-3, the V gene TRBV2; TRBD2 matches at 7 bases. Trimming took 3 bases from V and 2 from J; bases not matched to a gene: 8. This CDR3 region has 16 residues. CDR1 SNHLY and CDR2 FYNNEI come from the germline V gene. CDR3 sequence: CASSDPRLADTDTQYF. The CDR3 DNA reads as TGTGCCAGCAGTGACCCCAGGCTAGCGGACACAGATACGCAGTATTTT.

The V gene is TRBV29-1, the J gene TRBJ2-3; TRBD1 matches at 7 bases. V lost 8 bases and J lost 4; bases outside the gene matches: 12. Germline V gives CDR1 SQVTM, CDR2 ANQGSEA. The CDR3 totals 14 residues. CDR3 bases: TGCAGCACCCAAGCACAGGGGAAGGCAGATACGCAGTATTTT. Encoded protein: CSTQAQGKADTQYF.

The J gene is TRBJ1-1, the V gene TRBV9; D gene unclear. From germline, CDR1 is SGDLS and CDR2 YYNGEE. V was trimmed by 4 bases and J by 1 base, leaving 11 bases between them. This CDR3 comprises 14 residues. This chain's CDR3 is CASSLSTENTEAFF. In DNA form, the CDR3 reads TGTGCCAGCAGCCTTTCGACGGAGAACACTGAAGCTTTCTTT.

This chain links TRBV30 with TRBJ2-1; 11 bases align to TRBD2. The CDR3 length is 15 residues. Germline loops: CDR1 GTSNPN, CDR2 SVGIG (reference sequence). Unmatched junction bases numbered 5, after V lost 4 bases and J lost 3 bases. The DNA of the CDR3 is TGTGCCTGGAATTCCGGGACTAGCGGCTACAATGAGCAGTTCTTC. Translated, it gives CAWNSGTSGYNEQFF.

The chain couples TRBV7-9 to TRBJ1-1; D is unresolved. Trimming took 5 bases from V and 4 from J, leaving 11 bases between them. The CDR3 runs 13 residues. Germline CDR1 reads SEHNR; CDR2 reads FQNEAQ (reference sequence). In DNA form, the CDR3 reads TGTGCCAGCAGCATCCACCCAGCCACTGAAGCTTTCTTT. It is translated as CASSIHPATEAFF.

The chain combines TRBV14 with TRBJ1-2; no reliable D call. V was trimmed by 1 base and J by 5 bases, leaving 11 bases between them. CDR1 and CDR2 from the germline V gene are SGHDN and FVKESK. The CDR3 consists of 14 residues. The CDR3 DNA sequence: TGTGCCAGCAGCCAAGTAGCCTCGAAATATGGCTACACCTTC. This gives the protein CASSQVASKYGYTF.

This clonotype has only one observation. The genes are TRBV4-1 and TRBJ2-1; 8 bases map to TRBD2. This CDR3 is 17 amino acids long. The germline CDR1 and CDR2 sequences are MGHRA and YSYEKL. After removal of 0 bases from V and 8 bases from J, the junction contained 12 bases not matched to a gene. In nucleotides, the CDR3 is TGCGCCAGCAGCCAAGAGGCAACGGGAGGGCCGGTGGATGAGCAGTTCTTC. Residues: CASSQEATGGPVDEQFF.

The chain carries TRBV25-1 and TRBJ2-2; tentative D call: TRBD1 (6 bases). This CDR3 is 14 amino acids long. Germline V gene sequence: CDR1 MGHDK, CDR2 SYGVNS. The V gene lost 0 bases and the J gene lost 7 bases, with 9 bases spanning the gap. The chain's CDR3 is CASSEYRDIGELFF. The CDR3 DNA reads TGTGCCAGCAGTGAATATCGGGACATCGGGGAGCTGTTTTTT. The full variable domain, its missing parts supplied by reference TRBV25-1 and TRBJ2-2, is EADIYQTPRYLVIGTGKKITLECSQTMGHDKMYWYQQDPGMELHLIHYSYGVNSTEKGDLSSESTVSRIRTEHFPLTLESARPSHTSQYLCASSEYRDIGELFFGEGSRLTVL.

The V call is TRBV19, the J call TRBJ1-2; the match to TRBD1 covers 7 bases. V dropped 7 bases and J dropped 5; count of bases not matched to a gene: 10. Germline V gene sequence: CDR1 LNHDA, CDR2 SQIVND (reference sequence). The CDR3 length is 14 residues. The CDR3 DNA reads TGTGCCAGTACCCCAAGGGCAGGGGGTTATGGCTACACCTTC. It encodes CASTPRAGGYGYTF.

The CDR3 DNA reads as TGTGCCAGCAGCCCTCACAGCGGGAGTTACTCCTACGAGCAGTACTTC. Translation gives CASSPHSGSYSYEQYF. The V and J genes are TRBV9 and TRBJ2-7, with 8 bases identical to TRBD2. Germline lookup yields CDR1 SGDLS and CDR2 YYNGEE. CDR3 length equals 16 residues. J was trimmed by 0 bases and V by 4 bases; bases with no gene match: 9.

CDR3 in DNA: TGTGCCTGGAGTGTCCAGGGTCCAAGCACAGATACGCAGTATTTT. As protein: CAWSVQGPSTDTQYF. V usage is TRBV30 and J usage is TRBJ2-3, with a tentative D call TRBD1 (5 bases). The CDR3 is 15 amino acids. From germline, CDR1 is GTSNPN and CDR2 SVGIG (reference sequence). The V and J ends lost 0 bases and 0 bases respectively, with 10 bases between them.

This clonotype has just one count. This chain uses TRBV12-3 or TRBV12-4 with TRBJ1-5; D not resolved. Trimming removed 5 bases from V and 0 bases from J, with 8 bases in between. CDR3 length: 14 residues. DNA for the CDR3: TGTGCCAGCAGTCCCCTTCCTAGCAATCAGCCCCAGCATTTT. Translation gives CASSPLPSNQPQHF.

The sample holds one count of this clonotype. The rearrangement links TRBV15 to TRBJ2-7; D unresolved. The germline V and J ends were trimmed by 1 base and 0 bases, with 10 bases remaining between them. This CDR3 region has 15 residues. Germline V gene sequence: CDR1 LNHNV, CDR2 YYDKDF (reference sequence). This CDR3 is CATSRGGYSSYEQYF. The DNA of the CDR3 is TGTGCCACCAGCAGAGGCGGATATAGCTCCTACGAGCAGTACTTC.

There are a few counts of this clonotype. The chain uses TRBV18 and TRBJ2-1; D is unresolved. V was trimmed by 5 bases and J by 5 bases, leaving 10 bases between them. Germline CDR1 reads KGHSH; CDR2 reads LQKENI. The CDR3 extends over 13 amino acids. The CDR3 is CASSSTVNNEQFF. CDR3 coding DNA: TGTGCCAGCTCAAGCACAGTAAACAATGAGCAGTTCTTC. Using reference TRBV18 and TRBJ2-1 for the parts outside the CDR3, the full variable domain is NAGVMQNPRHLVRRRGQEARLRCSPMKGHSHVYWYRQLPEEGLKFMVYLQKENIIDESGMPKERFSAEFPKEGPSILRIQQVVRGDSAAYFCASSSTVNNEQFFGPGTRLTVL.

This chain links TRBV2 with TRBJ1-6; the match to TRBD1 covers 8 bases. V lost 6 bases and J lost 4; bases outside the gene matches: 5. Germline V CDR1 and CDR2: SNHLY, FYNNEI. The CDR3 runs 15 residues. For the CDR3, the DNA is TGTGCCAGCAGCCTCAGGACAGGGTATAATTCACCCCTCCACTTT. It translates to CASSLRTGYNSPLHF.

This clonotype showed up just once. The genes are TRBV13 and TRBJ2-5; TRBD1 is a possible D gene (6 bases). The CDR3 contains 14 residues. Germline loops: CDR1 PRHDT, CDR2 FYEKMQ (reference sequence). Trimming took off 2 bases at V and 4 bases at J, with 11 bases between the two ends. CDR3 sequence: CASSLRQTGETQYF. The CDR3 nucleotides read TGTGCCAGCAGCTTACGGCAGACAGGAGAGACCCAGTACTTC.

CDR3 sequence: CATSRGTNRETDQPQHF. The CDR3 nucleotides are TGTGCCACCAGCAGAGGTACGAACAGGGAAACCGATCAGCCCCAGCATTTT. The rearrangement uses TRBV15 and TRBJ1-5; a possible D gene is TRBD1 (6 bases). Between the trimmed V and J ends, which lost 1 base and 5 bases, there was a span of 18 bases. CDR1 is LNHNV and CDR2 is YYDKDF in the germline V gene (reference sequence). This CDR3 has 17 amino acids. The complete variable domain, with remaining parts taken from reference TRBV15 and TRBJ1-5, reads DAMVIQNPRYQVTQFGKPVTLSCSQTLNHNVMYWYQQKSSQAPKLLFHYYDKDFNNEADTPDNFQSRRPNTSFCFLDIRSPGLGDTAMYLCATSRGTNRETDQPQHFGDGTRLSIL.